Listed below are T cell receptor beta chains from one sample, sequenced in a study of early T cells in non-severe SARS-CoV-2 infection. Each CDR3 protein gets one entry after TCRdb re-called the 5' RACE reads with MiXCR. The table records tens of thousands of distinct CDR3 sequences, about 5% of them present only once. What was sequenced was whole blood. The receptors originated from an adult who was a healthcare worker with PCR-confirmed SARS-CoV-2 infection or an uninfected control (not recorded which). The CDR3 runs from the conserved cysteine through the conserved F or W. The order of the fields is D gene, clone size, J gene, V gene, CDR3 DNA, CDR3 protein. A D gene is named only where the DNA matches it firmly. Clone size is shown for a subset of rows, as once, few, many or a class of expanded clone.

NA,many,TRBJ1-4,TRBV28,TGTGCCAGCAGTCGTCCAGGGGTTCCGTATGAAAAACTGTTTTTT,CASSRPGVPYEKLFF
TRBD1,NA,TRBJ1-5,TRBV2,TGTGCCAGCAGCCGGGACAGGGGACTCAATCAGCCCCAGCATTTT,CASSRDRGLNQPQHF
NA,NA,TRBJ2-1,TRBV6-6,TGTGCCAGCAGCGGACAGTCGGAGCAGTTCTTC,CASSGQSEQFF
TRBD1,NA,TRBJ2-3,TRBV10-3,TGTGCCATCAGTCCGGGACAGAGCACAGATACGCAGTATTTT,CAISPGQSTDTQYF
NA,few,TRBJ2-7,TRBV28,TGTGCCAGCAGTTTACCGGGACACTACGAGCAGTACTTC,CASSLPGHYEQYF
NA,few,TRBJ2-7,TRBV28,TGTGCCAGCAGCCCTGACACCTACGAGCAGTACTTC,CASSPDTYEQYF
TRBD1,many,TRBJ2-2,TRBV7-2,TGTGCCAGCAGCGCGAGGACAGGCCTTGGGACCGGGGAGCTGTTTTTT,CASSARTGLGTGELFF
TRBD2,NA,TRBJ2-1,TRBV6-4,TGTGCCAGCAGTGTGGCGGGGGGGCGCAATGAGCAGTTCTTC,CASSVAGGRNEQFF
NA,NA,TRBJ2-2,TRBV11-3,TGTGCCAGCAGCTCCGACATCACTGGGGAGCTGTTTTTT,CASSSDITGELFF
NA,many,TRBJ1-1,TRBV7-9,TGTGCCAGCAGCTTGGGGTGGGGCTCAAACACTGAAGCTTTCTTT,CASSLGWGSNTEAFF
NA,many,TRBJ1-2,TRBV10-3,TGTGCCATCAGCCCCCGGGACGACTATGGCTACACCTTC,CAISPRDDYGYTF
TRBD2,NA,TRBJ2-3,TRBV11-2,TGTGCCAGCAGCCCACTAGCGGTTAGCACAGATACGCAGTATTTT,CASSPLAVSTDTQYF
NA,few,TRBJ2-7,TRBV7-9,TGTGCCAGCAGCTTCGGGTCGGGAGAGCAGTACTTC,CASSFGSGEQYF
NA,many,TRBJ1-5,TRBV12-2,TGTGCAAGTCGCTTAGTCGGCTGCGAGTTGAATCAGCCCCAGCATTTT,CASRLVGCELNQPQHF
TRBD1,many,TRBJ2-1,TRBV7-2,TGTGCCAGCAGCTCCGGAGGACAGGGGGCAAATGAGCAGTTCTTC,CASSSGGQGANEQFF
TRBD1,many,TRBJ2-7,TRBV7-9,TGTGCCAGCAGCTACAGGACAGGGGCCTCCTACGAGCAGTACTTC,CASSYRTGASYEQYF
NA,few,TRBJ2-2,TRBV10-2,TGCGCCAGCAGCCCGGCTAGCACAACGAACACCGGGGAGCTGTTTTTT,CASSPASTTNTGELFF
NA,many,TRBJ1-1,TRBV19,TGTGCCAGTAGTATCGGCAGGGCGAACACTGAAGCTTTCTTT,CASSIGRANTEAFF
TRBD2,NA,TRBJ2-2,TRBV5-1,TGCGCCAGCAGCTCCCGGACTAGCGGGGGTCCCGGGGAGCTGTTTTTT,CASSSRTSGGPGELFF
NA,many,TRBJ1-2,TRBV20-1,TGCAGTGCTAGAGATCGTCCAAATCCCTATGGCTACACCTTC,CSARDRPNPYGYTF
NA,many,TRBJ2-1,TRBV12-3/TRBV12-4,TGTGCCAGCAGTCCCGGGCCAGGTGAGCAGTTCTTC,CASSPGPGEQFF
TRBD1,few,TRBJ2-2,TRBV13,TGTGCCAGCAGCTTAGAGAGGGGGCTATACACCGGGGAGCTGTTTTTT,CASSLERGLYTGELFF
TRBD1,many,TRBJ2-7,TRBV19,TGTGCCAGTAGTTCGACAGGGATCCCCTACGAGCAGTACTTC,CASSSTGIPYEQYF
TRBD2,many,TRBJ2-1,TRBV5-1,TGCGCCAGCAGTGTAGCGGGAAATCCCTACAATGAGCAGTTCTTC,CASSVAGNPYNEQFF
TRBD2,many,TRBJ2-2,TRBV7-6,TGTGCCAGCAGCCACGCACTAGCGGGAGGGCGGAACACCGGGGAGCTGTTTTTT,CASSHALAGGRNTGELFF
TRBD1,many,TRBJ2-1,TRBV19,TGTGCCAGTAGTACGTACGGGACAGGGGGCCAGGCTGAGCAGTTCTTC,CASSTYGTGGQAEQFF
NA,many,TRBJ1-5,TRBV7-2,TGTGCCAGCAGCCCAATGTCGTTCAATCAGCCCCAGCATTTT,CASSPMSFNQPQHF
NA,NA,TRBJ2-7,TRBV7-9,TGTGCCAGCAGCTTGTCTCCGGGGGCGAGATACGAGCAGTACTTC,CASSLSPGARYEQYF
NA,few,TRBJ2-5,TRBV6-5,TGTGCCAGCAGTTACTCGCGGACGAGTCGTCGGACCCAGTACTTC,CASSYSRTSRRTQYF
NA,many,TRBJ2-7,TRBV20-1,TGCAGTGCTAGGACCTCCTACGAGCAGTACTTC,CSARTSYEQYF
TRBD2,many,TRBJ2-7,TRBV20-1,TGCAGTGCTAGAGATGCTAGCGGGAGCGACGAGCAGTACTTC,CSARDASGSDEQYF
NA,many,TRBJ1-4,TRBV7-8,TGTGCCAGCACCCCAAGGGGGTCTGGAACTGAAAAACTGTTTTTT,CASTPRGSGTEKLFF
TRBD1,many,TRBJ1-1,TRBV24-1,TGTGCCACCAGTGACGCCGGACAGGGGACTGAAGCTTTCTTT,CATSDAGQGTEAFF
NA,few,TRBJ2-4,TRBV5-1,TGCGCCAGCAGCCCTGGACCTGGGCTGGACATTCAGTACTTC,CASSPGPGLDIQYF
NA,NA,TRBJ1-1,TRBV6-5,TGTGCCAGCAGACCTGACCGGCGGGCTGAAGCTTTCTTT,CASRPDRRAEAFF
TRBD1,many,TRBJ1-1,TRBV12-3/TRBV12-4,TGTGCCAGCAGGGGGACAGGGGACACTGAAGCTTTCTTT,CASRGTGDTEAFF
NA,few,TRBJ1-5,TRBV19,TGTGCCAGTAGTTCTTACAATGGGTGCAATCAGCCCCAGCATTTT,CASSSYNGCNQPQHF
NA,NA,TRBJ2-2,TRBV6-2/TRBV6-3,TGTGCCAGCAGTTACTCGGAACAGGTTACCGGGGAGCTGTTTTTT,CASSYSEQVTGELFF
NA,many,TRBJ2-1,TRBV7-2,TGTGCCAGCAGCCAATTGCTGACCTACAATGAGCAGTTCTTC,CASSQLLTYNEQFF
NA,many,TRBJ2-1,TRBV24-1,TGTGCCACCGGACCCAGCGTAGCCTACAATGAGCAGTTCTTC,CATGPSVAYNEQFF
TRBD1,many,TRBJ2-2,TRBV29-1,TGCAGCGTAGGACAGGGCGCGAACACCGGGGAGCTGTTTTTT,CSVGQGANTGELFF